These 17 T cell receptor beta chains were sequenced from one sample in a study of OX40 agonist ivuxolimab in advanced cancers. Using immunoSEQ multiplex PCR, the repertoire was profiled, and TCRdb retains in-frame clones only, with some absent. The repertoire holds around 62,000 clones, around 87% seen once, with 0.38% in the top ten. The sequenced sample was CD4+ or CD8+ T cells sorted from blood, obtained in a trial of the OX40 agonist ivuxolimab. These receptors originate from an adult with an advanced solid tumor such as melanoma, head and neck, liver or kidney cancer.

The genes are TRBV9 and TRBJ1-6; D is possibly TRBD1 (5 bases). The V end was cut by 0 bases, the J end by 6 bases, with 10 bases between. Germline V CDR1 and CDR2: SGDLS, YYNGEE. The CDR3 covers 15 residues. CDR3 sequence: CASSVVGGFNSPLHF. CDR3 DNA: TGTGCCAGCAGCGTAGTCGGGGGTTTTAATTCACCCCTCCACTTT.

As DNA, the CDR3 is TGTGCCAGCAGCTTGCCACCCCAACCCCTCCACTTT. Encoded protein: CASSLPPQPLHF. The chain joins TRBV11-2 to TRBJ1-6, with D unresolved. Germline-derived CDR1 and CDR2 are SGHAT and FQNNGV. Trimming cost V 3 bases and J 12 bases, with 9 bases left between them. The CDR3 covers 12 residues. Complete variable domain (other parts from reference TRBV11-2 and TRBJ1-6): EAGVAQSPRYKIIEKRQSVAFWCNPISGHATLYWYQQILGQGPKLLIQFQNNGVVDDSQLPKDRFSAERLKGVDSTLKIQPAKLEDSAVYLCASSLPPQPLHFGNGTRLTVT.

In this sample, this clone turned up a few times. The same CDR3 is also encoded by other DNA sequences in this sample. V and J are TRBV29-1 and TRBJ1-1; D call uncertain. Germline loops: CDR1 SQVTM, CDR2 ANQGSEA. V was shortened by 4 bases and J by 1 base, with 4 bases between the two germline ends. The CDR3 totals 11 residues. CDR3 residues: CSVVRNTEAFF. In DNA form, the CDR3 reads TGCAGCGTTGTCAGGAACACTGAAGCTTTCTTT.

The chain combines TRBV11-3 with TRBJ2-1; 9 positions match TRBD2. The CDR3 has 15 amino acids. Germline CDR1 reads SGHNT; CDR2 reads YENEEA. V lost 1 base, J lost 8 bases, and 6 bases stayed unmatched. This CDR3 reads CASSLGLAGNDEQFF. In DNA, the CDR3 is TGTGCCAGCAGCTTAGGCCTAGCGGGGAACGATGAGCAGTTCTTC.

The gene calls are TRBV10-1 and TRBJ1-6; D not certain. Trimming left V 3 bases short and J 7 bases short, with 22 bases between. The CDR3 is made up of 18 amino acids. Per the germline V gene, CDR1 is WNHNN and CDR2 is SYGVQD (reference sequence). This CDR3 reads CASSDGPSTSVSNSPLHF. The CDR3 DNA reads TGCGCCAGCAGTGACGGGCCCAGTACAAGCGTCTCCAATTCACCCCTCCACTTT.

The CDR3 sequence is CASEARAGEAFF. CDR3 bases: TGTGCCAGCGAGGCGCGGGCCGGTGAAGCTTTCTTT. The chain employs TRBV7-9 and TRBJ1-1; D remains ambiguous. CDR1 SEHNR and CDR2 FQNEAQ come from the germline V gene (reference sequence). The CDR3 spans 12 residues. V gave up 8 bases and J gave up 7 bases, with 14 bases separating them.

V is TRBV6-1 and J is TRBJ1-2, with a weak D call TRBD1 (6 bases). Germline V gene sequence: CDR1 MNHNS, CDR2 SASEGT. V shed 0 bases and J shed 0 bases, with 11 bases lying between them. The CDR3 has 16 residues. For the CDR3, the DNA is TGTGCCAGCAGTGAAGCGGAAGGGACACCTAACTATGGCTACACCTTC. It codes for CASSEAEGTPNYGYTF.

The chain recombines TRBV27 with TRBJ2-4; weak D call: TRBD1 (6 bases). Between the trimmed V and J ends, which lost 5 bases and 0 bases, there was a span of 14 bases. CDR3 length: 16 amino acids. CDR1 is MNHEY and CDR2 is SMNVEV in the germline V gene (reference sequence). The CDR3 nucleotides are TGTGCCAGCAGTCCCGGACAGATTCTAGCCAAAAACATTCAGTACTTC. Protein: CASSPGQILAKNIQYF.

The CDR3 here is CASSIVTGGTYEQYF. CDR3 coding DNA: TGTGCCAGTAGTATTGTGACAGGGGGAACCTACGAGCAGTACTTC. The chain recombines TRBV19 with TRBJ2-7, with 9 bases identical to TRBD1. Per the germline V gene, CDR1 is LNHDA and CDR2 is SQIVND (reference sequence). J gave up 2 bases and V 3 bases, and 5 bases lay outside the gene matches. The CDR3 is 15 residues long.

The CDR3 bases are TGTGCCAGCAGCTTCGGCCGGGCTGAGACCCAGTACTTC. It yields the protein CASSFGRAETQYF. The chain uses TRBV5-8 and TRBJ2-5; D gene unclear. Germline CDR1 is SGHTS and CDR2 is YDEGEE. The CDR3 contains 13 residues. The germline V and J ends were trimmed by 2 bases and 5 bases, with 10 bases remaining between them.

The chain links TRBV2 to TRBJ2-3; 7 positions agree with TRBD1. Germline CDR1 is SNHLY and CDR2 is FYNNEI. This CDR3 is built from 14 residues. V trimming: 4 bases; J trimming: 0 bases; junction bases outside the gene matches: 1. The CDR3 DNA reads TGTGCCAGCAGTGTACAGGGGAGCACAGATACGCAGTATTTT. The encoded protein is CASSVQGSTDTQYF. The whole variable domain, filled in from reference TRBV2 and TRBJ2-3, reads EPEVTQTPSHQVTQMGQEVILRCVPISNHLYFYWYRQILGQKVEFLVSFYNNEISEKSEIFDDQFSVERPDGSNFTLKIRSTKLEDSAMYFCASSVQGSTDTQYFGPGTRLTVL.

The chain recombines TRBV4-3 with TRBJ1-4; D is ambiguous. The CDR3 is 13 amino acids. CDR1 is LGHNA and CDR2 is YSLEER in the germline V gene. V was clipped by 0 bases and J by 13 bases, with 12 bases between them. CDR3 nucleotide sequence: TGCGCCAGCAGCCAAGAAGGCACATTCGGACTGTTTTTT. As protein: CASSQEGTFGLFF.

This sequence joins TRBV11-2 and TRBJ2-5, with a weak D call TRBD1 (6 bases). The CDR3 is 14 amino acids. Germline V lookup: CDR1 SGHAT, CDR2 FQNNGV. V gave up 8 bases and J gave up 3 bases, with 16 bases separating them. The CDR3, as DNA: TGTGCCAGCCGAAGGGACACTACAGAAGAGACCCAGTACTTC. This gives the protein CASRRDTTEETQYF.

The chain is built from TRBV5-1 and TRBJ2-2; possibly TRBD1 or TRBD2 for D (5 bases each). This CDR3 is built from 15 residues. The V and J ends lost 0 bases and 4 bases respectively, with 10 bases between them. CDR1 is SGHRS and CDR2 is YFSETQ in the germline V gene. The DNA of the CDR3 is TGCGCCAGCAGCTTGGAATCGGGGCTCACCGGGGAGCTGTTTTTT. This gives the protein CASSLESGLTGELFF.

V is TRBV5-1 and J is TRBJ2-6; weak D call: TRBD1 (6 bases). The CDR3 loop spans 15 amino acids. The ends were cut back, 2 bases at V and 0 bases at J, with 6 bases in the middle. From germline, CDR1 is SGHRS and CDR2 YFSETQ. Written as DNA, the CDR3 is TGCGCCAGCAGCTTACAGGGCTCTGGGGCCAACGTCCTGACTTTC. Residues: CASSLQGSGANVLTF.

The V and J genes are TRBV5-1 and TRBJ1-2, with D unresolved. Trimming took off 4 bases at V and 4 bases at J, with 11 bases between the two ends. CDR1 is SGHRS and CDR2 is YFSETQ in the germline V gene. The CDR3 covers 13 residues. CDR3 in amino acids: CASSNTTLYGYTF. The DNA of the CDR3 is TGCGCCAGCAGCAACACTACCCTCTATGGCTACACCTTC. Together with reference TRBV5-1 and TRBJ1-2, the CDR3 gives the full variable domain: KAGVTQTPRYLIKTRGQQVTLSCSPISGHRSVSWYQQTPGQGLQFLFEYFSETQRNKGNFPGRFSGRQFSNSRSEMNVSTLELGDSALYLCASSNTTLYGYTFGSGTRLTVV.

The chain recombines TRBV29-1 with TRBJ2-3; 7 bases fit TRBD2. J was trimmed by 0 bases and V by 7 bases; bases with no gene match: 16. Germline CDR1 and CDR2: SQVTM and ANQGSEA. The CDR3 has 17 residues. The CDR3 DNA sequence: TGCAGCGCCCCGGGAGGAACTAGCTCCCTAAGCACAGATACGCAGTATTTT. This encodes CSAPGGTSSLSTDTQYF.